Below, 26 T cell receptor beta chains from the same sample are listed, as sequenced in a study of blood T cell repertoires in COVID-19. Profiled with immunoSEQ multiplex PCR; TCRdb holds only in-frame clones, not every one. Of some 220,000 clones in the sample, approximately 87% are singletons; the top ten hold 3.1%. The sample comprised PBMCs or T cells enriched from blood (not recorded which). The receptors originated from a woman aged 45 to 65 in a cohort exposed to, infected with or recovered from COVID-19 (not recorded which).

This chain uses TRBV18 with TRBJ2-7; D perhaps matches TRBD1 (6 bases). The ends were cut back, 0 bases at V and 7 bases at J, with 16 bases in the middle. Germline assignment: CDR1 KGHSH and CDR2 LQKENI. The CDR3 length is 15 residues. CDR3 residues: CASSPPVGALGEQYF. For the CDR3, the DNA is TGTGCCAGCTCACCACCGGTGGGGGCATTGGGGGAGCAGTACTTC.

The chain is built from TRBV28 and TRBJ2-7, with 10 bases matching TRBD2. CDR1 and CDR2 from the germline V gene are MDHEN and SYDVKM. V lost 7 bases and J lost 3; bases outside the gene matches: 18. This CDR3 comprises 18 residues. The CDR3 coding sequence is TGTGCCAGCACTCCCCCAGGTCCGACTAGCGGGTTCTACTACGAGCAGTACTTC. Protein product: CASTPPGPTSGFYYEQYF.

The chain employs TRBV7-3 and TRBJ2-2, with D tentatively TRBD2 (6 bases). V lost 3 bases, J lost 6 bases, and 11 bases lay in between. From germline, CDR1 is SGHTA and CDR2 FQGTGA. The CDR3 is made up of 14 amino acids. The CDR3 here is CASSFGGWAGELFF. The CDR3, as DNA: TGTGCCAGCAGCTTTGGAGGGTGGGCCGGGGAGCTGTTTTTT.

The chain employs TRBV28 and TRBJ2-1, with TRBD1 matching 9 bases. CDR3 length: 16 residues. Per germline, CDR1 MDHEN and CDR2 SYDVKM. V dropped 6 bases and J dropped 4; count of bases not matched to a gene: 10. The CDR3 DNA is TGTGCCAGCAGACCCCCGACAGGGGGGCATTACAATGAGCAGTTCTTC. This codes for CASRPPTGGHYNEQFF.

Only a few counts were recorded for this clone. CDR3 bases: TGTGCCAGCAGCCCCGTGATCCAGCGGGGGGCCAACACCGGGGAGCTGTTTTTT. Translated, it gives CASSPVIQRGANTGELFF. V usage is TRBV7-9 and J usage is TRBJ2-2; 9 positions agree with TRBD2. Germline V lookup: CDR1 SEHNR, CDR2 FQNEAQ (reference sequence). J lost 2 bases, V lost 5 bases, and 12 bases had no gene match. The CDR3 is made up of 18 amino acids.

The chain has TRBV7-3 and TRBJ2-1; TRBD2 matches 11 bases. The CDR3 loop spans 17 amino acids. V trimming: 5 bases; J trimming: 9 bases; junction bases outside the gene matches: 15. Germline values: CDR1 SGHTA, CDR2 FQGTGA. For the CDR3, the DNA is TGTGCCAGCAGCCCGGCCCCTTTAGCGGGGGGGGCCGGTGAGCAGTTCTTC. Amino acid sequence: CASSPAPLAGGAGEQFF.

V usage is TRBV4-2 and J usage is TRBJ2-3; 11 nucleotides agree with TRBD2. V shed 4 bases and J 4 bases; nucleotides not matched to a gene: 1. Germline loops: CDR1 LGHNA, CDR2 YNFKEQ. The CDR3 is 14 amino acids. The CDR3 spells CASSLSGGADTQYF. Written as DNA, the CDR3 is TGTGCCAGCAGCCTTAGCGGGGGGGCAGATACGCAGTATTTT.

This chain uses TRBV27 with TRBJ1-2; D unresolved. The CDR3 is 13 amino acids. Germline V gene sequence: CDR1 MNHEY, CDR2 SMNVEV (reference sequence). V lost 1 base and J lost 7, with 10 bases in between. In DNA form, the CDR3 reads TGTGCCAGCAGTTTATTTGGTACAGCTGGCTACACCTTC. This sequence encodes CASSLFGTAGYTF.

The chain couples TRBV5-1 to TRBJ2-2; 10 bases map to TRBD1. This CDR3 is 14 amino acids long. J lost 1 base, V lost 7 bases, and 1 base had no gene match. Germline V lookup: CDR1 SGHRS, CDR2 YFSETQ. The CDR3 reads CASGDRGNTGELFF. In DNA form, the CDR3 reads TGCGCCAGCGGGGACAGGGGGAACACCGGGGAGCTGTTTTTT.

This clone is a singleton in its sample. The J gene is TRBJ1-4, the V gene TRBV28; a possible D gene is TRBD1 (6 bases). There are 14 residues in the CDR3. Germline loops: CDR1 MDHEN, CDR2 SYDVKM. Trimming removed 5 bases from V and 5 bases from J, with 12 bases in between. The CDR3 coding sequence is TGTGCCAGCAGTCCAAGACAGGTGAATGAAAAACTGTTTTTT. Translated: CASSPRQVNEKLFF.

The chain is built from TRBV3-1 (or the pseudogene TRBV3-2) and TRBJ2-2, with D possibly TRBD1 on 6 matching bases. This CDR3 is built from 14 residues. Per the germline V gene, CDR1 is LGHDT and CDR2 is YNNKEL (reference sequence). Trimming took 5 bases from V and 7 from J, leaving 14 bases between them. The CDR3 bases are TGTGCCAGCAGCAAAACAGGGACGGACGGGGAGCTGTTTTTT. Protein product: CASSKTGTDGELFF.

The chain joins TRBV7-9 to TRBJ1-2, with D unclear. The CDR3 loop spans 13 amino acids. V was clipped by 5 bases and J by 6 bases, with 13 bases between them. The germline V gene has CDR1 SEHNR and CDR2 FQNEAQ (reference sequence). This CDR3 is CASSPTGVNGYTF. The CDR3 region has the DNA TGTGCCAGCAGCCCCACGGGAGTGAATGGCTACACCTTC.

This CDR3 is CASSLNQVGTEAFF. In DNA form, the CDR3 reads TGTGCCAGCAGCTTAAATCAGGTGGGCACTGAAGCTTTCTTT. This chain links TRBV7-9 with TRBJ1-1; D gene uncertain. This CDR3 is 14 amino acids long. With 2 bases removed from V and 4 bases from J, the gap between germline ends came to 11 bases. From germline, CDR1 is SEHNR and CDR2 FQNEAQ (reference sequence).

V usage is TRBV7-6 and J usage is TRBJ2-7, with 8 bases matching TRBD2. CDR3 size: 17 residues. V lost 10 bases to trimming and J lost 6 bases; unmatched junction nucleotides: 23. Germline CDR1 reads SGHVS; CDR2 reads FNYEAQ. CDR3 sequence reads: CATTWGVSGVFTTEQYF. DNA for the CDR3: TGTGCCACCACCTGGGGGGTTAGCGGGGTTTTTACGACCGAGCAGTACTTC.

The chain has TRBV3-1 (or the pseudogene TRBV3-2) and TRBJ1-2; TRBD1 matches at 7 bases. Germline V gene lookup returns CDR1 LGHDT and CDR2 YNNKEL (reference sequence). The trim removed 1 base at V and 4 bases at J, leaving 6 bases unmatched. CDR3 length: 15 residues. As DNA, the CDR3 is TGTGCCAGCAGCCAAGGACAGGGCGGACTCTATGGCTACACCTTC. Translation gives CASSQGQGGLYGYTF.

The chain links TRBV7-9 to TRBJ1-5; D uncertain. The CDR3 runs 15 residues. Germline lookup yields CDR1 SEHNR and CDR2 FQNEAQ (reference sequence). Trimming removed 1 base at V and 3 bases at J, with 10 bases between. This chain's CDR3 is CASSLGSGFNQPQHF. In DNA form, the CDR3 reads TGTGCCAGCAGCTTAGGGTCGGGATTCAATCAGCCCCAGCATTTT.

The chain carries TRBV5-4 and TRBJ2-2, with D hard to call. V lost 6 bases and J lost 1, with 10 bases in between. Germline assignment: CDR1 SGHNT and CDR2 YYREEE (reference sequence). The CDR3 extends over 14 amino acids. CDR3 DNA: TGTGCCAGCACCATGGGCCAGAACACCGGGGAGCTGTTTTTT. Its protein is CASTMGQNTGELFF.

The chain recombines TRBV5-1 with TRBJ1-1; possible D gene TRBD1, 6 bases. CDR3 length: 15 amino acids. Per the germline V gene, CDR1 is SGHRS and CDR2 is YFSETQ. The ends were cut back, 3 bases at V and 6 bases at J, with 18 bases in the middle. For the CDR3, the DNA is TGCGCCAGCAGCTCGAATACCGGGACAAGGGCTGAAGCTTTCTTT. This sequence encodes CASSSNTGTRAEAFF.

The chain links TRBV7-2 to TRBJ2-4; 9 bases are shared with TRBD2. Losses at the gene ends were 2 bases for V and 8 bases for J; bases not matched to a gene: 13. The CDR3 totals 17 residues. Per the germline V gene, CDR1 is SGHTA and CDR2 is FQGNSA. CDR3 DNA sequence: TGTGCCAGCAGCTTATTCTTATATCAAGCGGGGGGAGACATTCAGTACTTC. It specifies CASSLFLYQAGGDIQYF.

The V call is TRBV19, the J call TRBJ2-3, with TRBD2 as a possible D gene (6 bases). Germline V lookup: CDR1 LNHDA, CDR2 SQIVND (reference sequence). There are 14 residues in the CDR3. Between the trimmed V and J ends, which lost 4 bases and 0 bases, there was a span of 8 bases. Here the CDR3 reads CASSKRGSTDTQYF. The CDR3 DNA reads TGTGCCAGTAGTAAACGGGGGAGCACAGATACGCAGTATTTT.

V usage is TRBV19 and J usage is TRBJ2-3, with D hard to call. This CDR3 spans 16 amino acids. The germline V gene encodes CDR1 LNHDA and CDR2 SQIVND (reference sequence). Between the trimmed V and J ends, which lost 2 bases and 6 bases, there was a span of 18 bases. The CDR3: CASSISSPRPGDTQYF. CDR3 nucleotides: TGTGCCAGTAGTATATCTTCTCCGCGGCCCGGGGATACGCAGTATTTT.

This chain joins TRBV3-1 (or the pseudogene TRBV3-2) and TRBJ2-1; TRBD2 is a possible D gene (5 bases). V was trimmed by 1 base and J by 4 bases, leaving 5 bases between them. Germline V gene sequence: CDR1 LGHDT, CDR2 YNNKEL (reference sequence). This CDR3 has 13 residues. The CDR3 region is CASSQGLYNEQFF. The CDR3 DNA is TGTGCCAGCAGCCAAGGACTATACAATGAGCAGTTCTTC.

The rearrangement joins TRBV5-1 to TRBJ2-3; a weak D match, TRBD2 (5 bases). Deletions cut 3 bases from V and 1 base from J, with 12 bases between. The CDR3 length is 15 residues. Germline V gene data show CDR1 as SGHRS and CDR2 as YFSETQ. The CDR3 DNA reads as TGCGCCAGCAGCTCTGGACTTAGCGGCACAGATACGCAGTATTTT. Its protein is CASSSGLSGTDTQYF.

The chain uses TRBV29-1 and TRBJ2-7; 10 bases align to TRBD1. The junction had 5 bases not matched to a gene; V was cut back by 6 bases and J by 6 bases. CDR1 SQVTM and CDR2 ANQGSEA come from the germline V gene. The CDR3 is 12 amino acids. CDR3 sequence: CSVWDRGGEQYF. In DNA, the CDR3 is TGCAGCGTATGGGACAGGGGTGGCGAGCAGTACTTC.

The CDR3 protein is CATSDLPDRFPPGSGNTIYF. The CDR3 DNA reads as TGTGCCACCAGTGATTTGCCGGACAGGTTTCCCCCGGGCTCTGGAAACACCATATATTTT. The chain uses TRBV24-1 and TRBJ1-3; 7 nucleotides align to TRBD1. There are 20 residues in the CDR3. The V segment lost 0 bases and the J segment 0 bases; nucleotides outside the gene matches: 13. Germline CDR1 KGHDR, CDR2 SFDVKD.

The chain couples TRBV27 to TRBJ1-2; D possibly corresponds to TRBD1 (5 bases). Trimming pared 3 bases from V and 10 bases from J, leaving 15 bases between. There are 13 residues in the CDR3. Germline CDR1 MNHEY, CDR2 SMNVEV (reference sequence). CDR3 region: CASSLGQWGAYTF. The CDR3 bases are TGTGCCAGCAGTTTGGGGCAGTGGGGCGCCTACACCTTC.